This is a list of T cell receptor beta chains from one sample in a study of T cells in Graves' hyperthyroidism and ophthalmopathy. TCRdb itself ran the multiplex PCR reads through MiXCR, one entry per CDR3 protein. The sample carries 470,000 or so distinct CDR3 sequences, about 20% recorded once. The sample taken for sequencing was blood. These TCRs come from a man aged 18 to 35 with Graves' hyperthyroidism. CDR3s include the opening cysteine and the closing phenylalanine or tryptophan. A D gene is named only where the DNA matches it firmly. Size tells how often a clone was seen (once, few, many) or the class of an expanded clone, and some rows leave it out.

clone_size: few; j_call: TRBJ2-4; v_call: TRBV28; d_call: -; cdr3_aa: CASQWVSPAKNIQYF; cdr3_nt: TGTGCCAGCCAATGGGTCAGTCCAGCCAAAAACATTCAGTACTTC
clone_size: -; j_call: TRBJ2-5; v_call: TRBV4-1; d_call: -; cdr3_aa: CASSQEGLNRGETQYF; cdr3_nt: TGCGCCAGCAGCCAAGAAGGACTAAACAGGGGAGAGACCCAGTACTTC
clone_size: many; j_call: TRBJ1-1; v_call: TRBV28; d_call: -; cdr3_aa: CASRLGGAGDEAFF; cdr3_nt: TGTGCCAGCCGGTTGGGGGGCGCGGGTGATGAAGCTTTCTTT
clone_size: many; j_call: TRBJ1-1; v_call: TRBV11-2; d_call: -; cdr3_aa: CASSFPAVRAFF; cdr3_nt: TGTGCCAGCAGCTTCCCCGCGGTGCGAGCTTTCTTT
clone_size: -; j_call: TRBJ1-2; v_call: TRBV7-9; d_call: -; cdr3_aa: CASSLTINYGYTF; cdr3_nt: TGTGCCAGCAGCTTGACAATCAACTATGGCTACACCTTC
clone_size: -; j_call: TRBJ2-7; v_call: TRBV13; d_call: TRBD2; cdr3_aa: CASSYRAGGISYEQYF; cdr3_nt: TGTGCCAGCAGCTATAGAGCGGGGGGGATCTCCTACGAGCAGTACTTC
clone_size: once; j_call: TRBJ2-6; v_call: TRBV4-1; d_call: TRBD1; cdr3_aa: CASSPHRGPKGANVLTF; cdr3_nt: TGCGCCAGCAGCCCCCACAGGGGGCCGAAAGGGGCCAACGTCCTGACTTTC
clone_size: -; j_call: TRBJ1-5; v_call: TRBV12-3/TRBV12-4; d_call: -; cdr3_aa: CASSLQGADQPQHF; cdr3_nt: TGTGCCAGCAGTCTACAGGGAGCAGATCAGCCCCAGCATTTT
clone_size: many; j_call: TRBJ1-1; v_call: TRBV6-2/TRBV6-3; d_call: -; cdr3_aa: CASSYVSRTEAFF; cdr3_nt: TGTGCCAGCAGTTACGTCAGCCGCACTGAAGCTTTCTTT
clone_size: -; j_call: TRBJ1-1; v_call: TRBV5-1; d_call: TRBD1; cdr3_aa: CASSGTQGEVTEAFF; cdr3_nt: TGCGCCAGCAGCGGCACACAGGGGGAGGTCACTGAAGCTTTCTTT
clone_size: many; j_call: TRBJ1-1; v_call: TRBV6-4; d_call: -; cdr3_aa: CASITWGYPFQNTEAFF; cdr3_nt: TGTGCCAGCATCACCTGGGGGTACCCTTTTCAGAACACTGAAGCTTTCTTT
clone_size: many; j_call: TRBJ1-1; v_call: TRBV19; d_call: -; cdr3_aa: CASSAGMANTEAFF; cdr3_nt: TGTGCCAGTAGCGCAGGGATGGCGAACACTGAAGCTTTCTTT
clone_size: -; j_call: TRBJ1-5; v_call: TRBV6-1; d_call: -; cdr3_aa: CASSEKWDTPQHF; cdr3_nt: TGTGCCAGCAGTGAGAAGTGGGATACGCCCCAGCATTTT
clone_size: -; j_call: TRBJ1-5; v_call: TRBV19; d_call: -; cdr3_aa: CASSIGQVHQPQHF; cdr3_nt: TGTGCCAGTAGTATAGGACAAGTTCATCAGCCCCAGCATTTT
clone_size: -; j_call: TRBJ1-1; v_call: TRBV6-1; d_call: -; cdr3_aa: CASSLTSSKTEAFF; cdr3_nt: TGTGCCAGCAGCCTTACCTCATCGAAGACTGAAGCTTTCTTT
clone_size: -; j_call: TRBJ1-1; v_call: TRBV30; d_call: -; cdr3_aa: CAWELVRETFTEAFF; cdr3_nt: TGTGCCTGGGAATTGGTCAGGGAGACGTTCACTGAAGCTTTCTTT
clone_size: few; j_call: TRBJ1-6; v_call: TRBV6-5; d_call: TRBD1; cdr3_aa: CASSYSDRGSPLHF; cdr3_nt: TGTGCCAGCAGTTATTCCGACAGGGGTTCACCCCTCCACTTT
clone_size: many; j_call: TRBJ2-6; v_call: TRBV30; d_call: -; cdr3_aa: CAWNPGANVLTF; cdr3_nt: TGTGCCTGGAATCCGGGGGCCAACGTCCTGACTTTC
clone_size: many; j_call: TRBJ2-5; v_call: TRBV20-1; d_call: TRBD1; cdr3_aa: CSAPDRGSSLETQYF; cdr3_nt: TGCAGTGCTCCAGACAGGGGATCAAGTCTGGAGACCCAGTACTTC
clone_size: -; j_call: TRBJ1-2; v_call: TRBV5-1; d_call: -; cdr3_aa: CASSLTGPLRGYTF; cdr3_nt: TGCGCCAGCAGCTTGACAGGGCCCCTTCGGGGCTACACCTTC
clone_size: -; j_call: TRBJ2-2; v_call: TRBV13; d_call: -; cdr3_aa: CASSLGLLGGGELFF; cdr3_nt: TGTGCCAGCAGCTTAGGACTCCTGGGCGGCGGGGAGCTGTTTTTT
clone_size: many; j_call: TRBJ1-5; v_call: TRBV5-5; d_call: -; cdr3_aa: CASSLADGDQPQHF; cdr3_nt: TGTGCCAGCAGCTTGGCCGATGGTGATCAGCCCCAGCATTTT
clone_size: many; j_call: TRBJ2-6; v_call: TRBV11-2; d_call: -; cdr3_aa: CASRYSGANVLTF; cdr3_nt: TGTGCCAGCAGGTACTCTGGGGCCAACGTCCTGACTTTC
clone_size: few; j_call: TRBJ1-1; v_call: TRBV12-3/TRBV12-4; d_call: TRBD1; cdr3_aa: CASSLQGNMNTEAFF; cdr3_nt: TGTGCCAGCAGTCTACAGGGGAACATGAACACTGAAGCTTTCTTT
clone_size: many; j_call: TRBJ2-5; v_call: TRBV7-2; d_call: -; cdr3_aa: CASSSRLETQYF; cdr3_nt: TGTGCCAGCAGCTCGAGATTGGAGACCCAGTACTTC
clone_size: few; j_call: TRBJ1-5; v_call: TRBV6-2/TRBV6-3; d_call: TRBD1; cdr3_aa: CASSYEGDRGLLNQPQHF; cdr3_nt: TGTGCCAGCAGTTACGAAGGAGACAGGGGGCTTCTGAATCAGCCCCAGCATTTT
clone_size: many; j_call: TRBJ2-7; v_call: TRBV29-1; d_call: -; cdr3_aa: CSVEWDVSYEQYF; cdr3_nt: TGCAGCGTTGAATGGGACGTATCCTACGAGCAGTACTTC
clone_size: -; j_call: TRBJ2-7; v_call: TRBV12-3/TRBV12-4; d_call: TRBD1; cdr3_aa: CASSSPGQGIGEQYF; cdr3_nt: TGTGCCAGCAGTTCCCCGGGACAGGGGATCGGAGAGCAGTACTTC